This T cell receptor beta chain was sequenced during a study of blood T cell repertoires in COVID-19 (TCRdb year 2020). Describing the broader study: Collaborator samples came from the United States, Italy and Spain and covered acute and convalescent phases of COVID-19. The material from the prospective study consisted of cDNA or gDNA derived from T cells, B-cell-depleted T cells, or PBMCs. The dataset comprised deeply sampled blood TCRbeta repertoires from subjects exposed to, actively infected with, or recovered from COVID-19. The repertoires were released in a freely available public database intended as a resource for research on the immune response to SARS-CoV-2. The samples were drawn from the first 160 participants of the ongoing ImmuneRACE study and from 950 to 1,500 subjects provided by 6 global collaborators. The sample metadata nearly always contained a de-identified subject ID, COVID-19 status, age in years and sex. Where HLA class I and class II types were available, the types were taken from metadata supplied by the sample provider, not from assay-based typing.

TCRbeta CDR3 regions were amplified from genomic DNA using the immunoSEQ Assay, a bias-controlled multiplex PCR. The study's processing was this. Nucleated cell counts per sample were estimated from amplification of reference gene primers within the assay. To quantify the absolute abundance of each unique TCRbeta CDR3 rearrangement, sequence reads were collapsed and filtered. For each sample, productive Simpson clonality was calculated as the square root of Simpson's diversity index across productive rearrangements. Drawn from immuneACCESS, this table holds only the in-frame rearrangements with V and J called that TCRdb kept. Clones are partly lost; checked studies trace under half to an unresolved V gene and leave the rest unexplained. The D gene and trimming were derived from the DNA, and the V and J assignments and clone size from that table. For this sample there are about 220,000 clones; roughly 84% appear just once. Together, the top ten hold about 9.7% of the sample.

Comments on this clone: Its antigen remains undetermined. There are no base qualities to consult, and no much larger clone falls within one base.

The collaborating institutions used their own protocols to collect whole blood in K2EDTA tubes. For TCRbeta analysis, collaborators shipped samples as frozen whole blood, isolated PBMCs, or DNA extracted from either of those sample types. At the junction V is shortened by 8 bases and J by 3 bases, with 19 bases in between. The CDR3, cysteine through phenylalanine, is 15 amino acids long. This entry keeps only the CDR3 DNA: 45 bases, framed from base 1. Via the germline V gene, CDR1 is ENHRY and CDR2 SYGVKD. Beyond this particular receptor, the publication reports: The quantity of clinical and demographic metadata differed by source and by participant and was supplied without curation.

The rearranged chain carries TRBV10-3 and TRBJ1-1, with TRBD1 perhaps the D gene, on 6 matching bases. The specimen was peripheral blood. The sequence came from a man between 50 and 59 years old with active or convalescent COVID-19. CDR3 loop: CAISKQGPVDTEAFF. The DNA sequence is TGTGCCATCTCAAAGCAGGGGCCGGTTGACACTGAAGCTTTCTTT.